What follows is one T cell receptor (beta chain) and its context. The ends lost 5 bases at V and 5 bases at J; junction bases unmatched: 7. This CDR3 comprises 14 residues. CDR1 and CDR2 (germline): SGHDT, YYEEEE. One Seattle source followed patients from active infection through their disease course. The record originates from a study of blood T cell repertoires in COVID-19. Whole-study context: PBMCs, B-cell-depleted T cells, or T cells provided the cDNA or gDNA that made up the material.

Original methodology: The assay estimated nucleated cells by amplifying reference gene primers. Profiling relied on immunoSEQ multiplex PCR, and the TCRdb table lists in-frame clones only, not all of them. That table supplies the V and J calls and clone size; D and trimming were determined from the DNA. Of 250,000 or so clones listed, 90% are singletons. The receptor comes from a woman aged 60-75 years with COVID-19, enrolled during active disease. This chain joins TRBV5-6 and TRBJ2-3; 8 bases agree with TRBD2. The material sequenced was peripheral blood. The CDR3 DNA is TGTGCCAGCAGGACGGCGGGGGGTGTAGATACGCAGTATTTT. This sequence encodes CASRTAGGVDTQYF.